A single sample gave rise to the 9 T cell receptor beta chains below, sequenced in a study of blood T cells in healthy people across ages. Next came a second PCR, run for roughly 6 to 11 cycles, which used a sample-barcoded 5' primer along with a J-beta primer mix. TCRdb analysed the 5' RACE reads with MiXCR anew, one entry per CDR3 protein. The table lists fewer than 900,000 distinct CDR3 sequences, roughly 41% of them singletons, with under 25% in the top ten. The sample taken for sequencing was blood. The receptors here all came from a woman between 55 and 75 years old in good health.

Many counts were recorded for this clonotype. The chain employs TRBV6-6 and TRBJ1-6; weak D call: TRBD1 (6 bases). The CDR3 contains 15 residues. CDR1 MNHNY and CDR2 SVGAGI come from the germline V gene (reference sequence). The V end was cut by 7 bases, the J end by 6 bases, with 16 bases between. The CDR3 region is CASIDAGQSNSPLHF. CDR3 nucleotide sequence: TGTGCCAGCATCGATGCGGGACAAAGTAATTCACCCCTCCACTTT.

J is TRBJ2-5 and V is TRBV29-1; D is possibly TRBD2 (5 bases). Germline V lookup: CDR1 SQVTM, CDR2 ANQGSEA. The ends were cut back, 0 bases at V and 11 bases at J, with 22 bases in the middle. The CDR3 sequence is 15 residues long. The CDR3 sequence: CSVEEWASRYDEQYF. In DNA, the CDR3 is TGCAGCGTTGAAGAGTGGGCTAGCAGATACGATGAGCAGTACTTC.

This clonotype was found many times. CDR3 coding DNA: TGCAGCGCCGGCTCTGGGGCCAACGTCCTGACTTTC. Translating it yields CSAGSGANVLTF. This sequence joins TRBV29-1 and TRBJ2-6; unclear D gene. CDR1 is SQVTM, CDR2 ANQGSEA, per germline. Trimming cost V 7 bases and J 0 bases, with 4 bases left between them. CDR3 length: 12 amino acids.

This clonotype appeared a few times. The rearrangement joins TRBV6-2 or TRBV6-3 to TRBJ2-3; possibly TRBD2 for D (5 bases). This CDR3 has 15 residues. The V gene lost 2 bases and the J gene lost 1 base, with 10 bases spanning the gap. CDR1 is MNHEY, CDR2 SVGEGT, per germline. The CDR3 coding sequence is TGTGCCAGCAGTTACCCCTCAGCGGGCACAGATACGCAGTATTTT. Residues: CASSYPSAGTDTQYF.

This clonotype was detected ten times or more. This chain uses TRBV29-1 with TRBJ2-3, with a weak D call TRBD2 (6 bases). This CDR3 contains 13 residues. In germline, CDR1 is SQVTM, CDR2 ANQGSEA. Trimming took off 2 bases at V and 4 bases at J, with 10 bases between the two ends. The CDR3 region is CSVEYREPDTQYF. The CDR3 nucleotides are TGCAGCGTTGAATATCGGGAGCCAGATACGCAGTATTTT.

The gene calls are TRBV12-3 or TRBV12-4 and TRBJ2-5; D is perhaps TRBD1 (6 bases). V was clipped by 4 bases and J by 11 bases, with 41 bases between them. The CDR3 is 21 residues long. CDR3 region: CASSSRSRGLTSRGISWEQYF. The DNA for the CDR3 is TGTGCCAGCAGTTCGCGTAGCAGAGGATTGACGTCCAGGGGAATTTCGTGGGAGCAGTACTTC.

The chain uses TRBV27 and TRBJ2-1; D is perhaps TRBD2 (6 bases). Germline V CDR1 and CDR2: MNHEY, SMNVEV (reference sequence). The CDR3 spans 15 residues. Between the trimmed V and J ends, which lost 5 bases and 6 bases, there was a span of 17 bases. This CDR3 reads CASSLPREPPNEQFF. CDR3 coding DNA: TGTGCCAGCAGTCTCCCTCGGGAGCCTCCCAATGAGCAGTTCTTC.

The chain joins TRBV10-3 to TRBJ2-5; D not certain. The J call may not be correct, given that the DNA end is closer to TRBJ2-7. Looked up from germline, CDR1 is ENHRY and CDR2 is SYGVKD. This CDR3 has 11 residues. CDR3 amino acids: CAISEQYEQYF. The CDR3 DNA sequence: TGTGCCATCAGTGAACAATACGAGCAGTACTTC.

The genes are TRBV7-2 and TRBJ2-6; TRBD2 matches at 7 bases. V lost 2 bases to trimming and J lost 0 bases; unmatched junction nucleotides: 4. The CDR3 extends over 17 amino acids. Germline CDR1 is SGHTA and CDR2 is FQGNSA. The CDR3 bases are TGTGCCAGCAGCTTAAGCGGGGTGAGCTCTGGGGCCAACGTCCTGACTTTC. It translates to CASSLSGVSSGANVLTF. Based on the CDR3 plus reference TRBV7-2 and TRBJ2-6, the full variable domain is GAGVSQSPSNKVTEKGKDVELRCDPISGHTALYWYRQSLGQGLEFLIYFQGNSAPDKSGLPSDRFSAERTGGSVSTLTIQRTQQEDSAVYLCASSLSGVSSGANVLTFGAGSRLTVL.